One sample yielded the 18 T cell receptor beta chains listed below, sequenced in a study of T cell responses to AZD1222 COVID-19 vaccine. The table came from immunoSEQ multiplex PCR; TCRdb's copy has only in-frame clones and leaves some out. The table shows more than 100,000 clones, with about 90% occurring only once. Sequenced here: peripheral blood, sampled on day 0 of AZD1222 vaccination. These receptors were obtained from an adult in good health.

This chain uses TRBV28 with TRBJ1-2; no definite D call. Germline V gene lookup returns CDR1 MDHEN and CDR2 SYDVKM. The CDR3 has 12 residues. V was clipped by 7 bases and J by 3 bases, with 9 bases between them. CDR3 coding DNA: TGTGCCAGCATGTCTGTGCACTATGGCTACACCTTC. It translates to CASMSVHYGYTF.

V is TRBV13 and J is TRBJ2-1; TRBD1 is a possible D gene (5 bases). The germline V gene has CDR1 PRHDT and CDR2 FYEKMQ (reference sequence). Trimming left V 1 base short and J 8 bases short, with 9 bases between. The CDR3 sequence is 13 residues long. CDR3 bases: TGTGCCAGCAGCTTAGCAGGGTGGGATGAGCAGTTCTTC. Translated, it gives CASSLAGWDEQFF.

The chain joins TRBV13 to TRBJ2-1; TRBD2 might be the D (6 bases). CDR1 and CDR2 from the germline V gene are PRHDT and FYEKMQ (reference sequence). The V end was cut by 5 bases, the J end by 12 bases, with 20 bases between. This CDR3 region has 14 residues. CDR3 region: CASSPGGVQRRQFF. Written as DNA, the CDR3 is TGTGCCAGCAGCCCCGGCGGGGTCCAACGTCGGCAGTTCTTC.

The chain uses TRBV18 and TRBJ1-5; 7 positions agree with TRBD1. V lost 2 bases and J lost 1; bases outside the gene matches: 2. The germline V gene encodes CDR1 KGHSH and CDR2 LQKENI. The CDR3 sequence is 15 residues long. CDR3 sequence (DNA): TGTGCCAGCTCACCAACAGGGGCGAGCAATCAGCCCCAGCATTTT. As protein: CASSPTGASNQPQHF.

The chain uses TRBV10-1 and TRBJ1-1; D gene unclear. The V gene's germline CDR1 is WNHNN and CDR2 SYGVQD (reference sequence). The CDR3 covers 13 residues. Between the trimmed V and J ends, which lost 4 bases and 3 bases, there was a span of 9 bases. The DNA of the CDR3 is TGCGCCAGCAGTGGACACGCGGACACTGAAGCTTTCTTT. This sequence encodes CASSGHADTEAFF.

This rearrangement joins TRBV5-6 to TRBJ2-7; 8 positions agree with TRBD1. Germline values: CDR1 SGHDT, CDR2 YYEEEE. The CDR3 contains 15 residues. V shed 1 base and J 1 base; nucleotides not matched to a gene: 4. The DNA of the CDR3 is TGTGCCAGCAGCTTGCGGGACAGGACTTCCTACGAGCAGTACTTC. This encodes CASSLRDRTSYEQYF.

Of note for this clone: Within the sample, other DNA sequences also encode this same CDR3. The gene calls are TRBV28 and TRBJ1-6; perhaps TRBD1 as D (5 bases). This CDR3 is built from 14 residues. Per germline, CDR1 MDHEN and CDR2 SYDVKM. Trimming took 3 bases from V and 7 from J, leaving 10 bases between them. CDR3 region: CASSFGGRNSPLHF. In DNA, the CDR3 is TGTGCCAGCAGTTTTGGGGGACGCAATTCACCCCTCCACTTT.

The chain joins TRBV7-2 to TRBJ1-6; D is unclear. Germline CDR1 reads SGHTA; CDR2 reads FQGNSA. The CDR3 length is 16 residues. Trimming cost V 0 bases and J 0 bases, with 6 bases left between them. CDR3 DNA: TGTGCCAGCAGCTTAGCGACACCCTCCTATAATTCACCCCTCCACTTT. This translates into CASSLATPSYNSPLHF. Full variable domain (outside the CDR3, taken from reference TRBV7-2 and TRBJ1-6): GAGVSQSPSNKVTEKGKDVELRCDPISGHTALYWYRQSLGQGLEFLIYFQGNSAPDKSGLPSDRFSAERTGGSVSTLTIQRTQQEDSAVYLCASSLATPSYNSPLHFGNGTRLTVT.

Here the CDR3 DNA reads TGTGCCAGCAGCCCGATGAGTTCCTACGAGCAGTACTTC. It yields the protein CASSPMSSYEQYF. The chain recombines TRBV9 with TRBJ2-7; D is unresolved. Germline V CDR1 and CDR2: SGDLS, YYNGEE. V lost 4 bases and J 1 base, leaving 9 bases between the germline ends. The CDR3 is 13 amino acids.

CDR3 region: CASSISLGTSGRANEQFF. CDR3 coding DNA: TGTGCCAGTAGTATTTCTTTAGGGACTAGCGGGAGGGCCAATGAGCAGTTCTTC. V usage is TRBV19 and J usage is TRBJ2-1; 16 positions match TRBD2. Germline V gene data show CDR1 as LNHDA and CDR2 as SQIVND (reference sequence). The CDR3 consists of 18 residues. After removal of 3 bases from V and 6 bases from J, the junction contained 8 bases not matched to a gene.

The chain links TRBV3-1 (or the pseudogene TRBV3-2) to TRBJ2-1, with 11 bases aligning to TRBD2. With 1 base clipped from V and 8 bases from J, the junction kept 4 bases outside the gene matches. Germline V gives CDR1 LGHDT, CDR2 YNNKEL (reference sequence). The CDR3 runs 15 residues. The DNA of the CDR3 is TGTGCCAGCAGCCAAGCTCGGACTAGCGGGTATGAGCAGTTCTTC. Translated, it gives CASSQARTSGYEQFF.

This chain uses TRBV19 with TRBJ2-4; perhaps D is TRBD1 or TRBD2 (6 bases each). The CDR3 has 15 amino acids. Germline V lookup: CDR1 LNHDA, CDR2 SQIVND (reference sequence). The V end was cut by 7 bases, the J end by 0 bases, with 13 bases between. The CDR3 protein is CASNGGSVAKNIQYF. CDR3 in DNA: TGTGCCAGTAACGGGGGCAGCGTAGCCAAAAACATTCAGTACTTC.

This clone was recorded only once. This rearrangement joins TRBV30 to TRBJ2-4; a weak D match, TRBD1 (5 bases). The V gene lost 0 bases and the J gene lost 12 bases, with 12 bases spanning the gap. The germline gives CDR1 GTSNPN, CDR2 SVGIG (reference sequence). The CDR3 extends over 12 amino acids. For the CDR3, the DNA is TGTGCCTGGAGTGTAGGGGCCGCTCCTCAGTACTTC. Translation gives CAWSVGAAPQYF.

The rearrangement links TRBV10-2 to TRBJ1-1; D not resolved. CDR3 length: 16 residues. Germline CDR1 is WSHSY and CDR2 is SAAADI. Trimming took 4 bases from V and 1 from J, leaving 16 bases between them. Here the CDR3 DNA reads TGCGCCAGCAGTGGCGGGGTCTTATCGGGGAACACTGAAGCTTTCTTT. Its translation: CASSGGVLSGNTEAFF.

The V gene is TRBV7-2, the J gene TRBJ1-2; D gene unclear. V lost 1 base and J lost 4, with 13 bases in between. CDR1 is SGHTA, CDR2 FQGNSA, per germline. The CDR3 extends over 15 amino acids. In nucleotides, the CDR3 is TGTGCCAGCAGCTTAGATTGGACTCCATCCTATGGCTACACCTTC. As protein: CASSLDWTPSYGYTF. Filled out from reference TRBV7-2 and TRBJ1-2, the complete variable domain reads GAGVSQSPSNKVTEKGKDVELRCDPISGHTALYWYRQSLGQGLEFLIYFQGNSAPDKSGLPSDRFSAERTGGSVSTLTIQRTQQEDSAVYLCASSLDWTPSYGYTFGSGTRLTVV.

The chain uses TRBV7-9 and TRBJ2-1, with 7 positions matching TRBD1. This CDR3 is built from 15 residues. Germline lookup yields CDR1 SEHNR and CDR2 FQNEAQ (reference sequence). V lost 6 bases and J lost 5; bases outside the gene matches: 10. The CDR3 sequence: CASRPRQGGNNEQFF. In DNA form, the CDR3 reads TGTGCCAGCAGACCTCGACAGGGTGGTAACAATGAGCAGTTCTTC.

The chain employs TRBV4-3 and TRBJ1-1; D possibly corresponds to TRBD1 (5 bases). CDR3 length equals 17 residues. Germline loops: CDR1 LGHNA, CDR2 YSLEER. The ends were cut back, 0 bases at V and 0 bases at J, with 14 bases in the middle. This chain's CDR3 is CASSQDTGAVMNTEAFF. In DNA form, the CDR3 reads TGCGCCAGCAGCCAAGATACCGGGGCCGTCATGAACACTGAAGCTTTCTTT.

This clone has just one count. The J gene is TRBJ2-7, the V gene TRBV5-1; 15 bases agree with TRBD2. The V gene end was trimmed by 4 bases and the J gene end by 6 bases; junction bases not matched to a gene: 5. Germline loops: CDR1 SGHRS, CDR2 YFSETQ. The CDR3 sequence is 15 residues long. DNA of the CDR3: TGCGCCAGCAGCAGAGGACTAGCGGGGGGGTCCGAGCAGTACTTC. Residues: CASSRGLAGGSEQYF.